This T cell receptor beta chain derives from a study of blood T cell repertoires in COVID-19. In the original workflow: Reference gene primers were amplified, and this amplification served to estimate nucleated cell counts. The method was immunoSEQ multiplex PCR; TCRdb's version includes in-frame clones alone and lacks a portion of them. V and J calls and clone size are copied from that table; D and trimming were computed from the DNA. The sample lists some 200,000 clones, roughly 90% occurring once. The sequenced sample consisted of PBMCs or T cells enriched from blood (not recorded which). This TCR was sampled from a woman in her 50s in a cohort exposed to, infected with or recovered from COVID-19 (not recorded which).

CDR3 coding DNA: TGTGCCAGCAGTTACCTACAGCAGGGCTACACCTTC. Amino acids: CASSYLQQGYTF. The gene calls are TRBV6-2 or TRBV6-3 and TRBJ1-2; no reliable D call. From germline, CDR1 is MNHEY and CDR2 SVGEGT. The CDR3 loop spans 12 amino acids. The V end was cut by 2 bases, the J end by 8 bases, with 9 bases between.